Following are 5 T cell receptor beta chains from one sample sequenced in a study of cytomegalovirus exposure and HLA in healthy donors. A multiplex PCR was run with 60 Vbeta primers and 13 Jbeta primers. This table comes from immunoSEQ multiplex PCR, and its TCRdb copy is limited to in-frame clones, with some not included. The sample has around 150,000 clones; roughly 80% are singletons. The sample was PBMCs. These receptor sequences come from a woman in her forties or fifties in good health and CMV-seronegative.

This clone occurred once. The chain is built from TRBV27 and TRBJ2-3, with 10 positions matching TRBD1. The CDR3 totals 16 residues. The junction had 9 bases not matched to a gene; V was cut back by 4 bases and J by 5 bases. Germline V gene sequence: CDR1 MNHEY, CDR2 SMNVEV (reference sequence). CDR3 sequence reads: CASSSNRDRGRDTQYF. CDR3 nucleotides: TGTGCCAGCAGTTCGAACCGGGACAGGGGAAGAGATACGCAGTATTTT.

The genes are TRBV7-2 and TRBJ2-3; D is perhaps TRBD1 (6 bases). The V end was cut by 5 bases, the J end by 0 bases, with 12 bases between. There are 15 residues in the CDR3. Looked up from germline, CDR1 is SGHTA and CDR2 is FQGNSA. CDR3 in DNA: TGTGCCAGCAGCCCGCAGGGGTATAGCACAGATACGCAGTATTTT. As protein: CASSPQGYSTDTQYF.

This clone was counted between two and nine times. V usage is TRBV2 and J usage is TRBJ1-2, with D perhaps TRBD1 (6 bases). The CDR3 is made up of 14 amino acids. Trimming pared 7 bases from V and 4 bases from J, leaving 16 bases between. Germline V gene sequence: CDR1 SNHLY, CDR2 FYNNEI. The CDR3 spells CASTPRGGSYGYTF. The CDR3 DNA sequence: TGTGCCAGCACACCCCGTGGGGGCAGCTATGGCTACACCTTC.

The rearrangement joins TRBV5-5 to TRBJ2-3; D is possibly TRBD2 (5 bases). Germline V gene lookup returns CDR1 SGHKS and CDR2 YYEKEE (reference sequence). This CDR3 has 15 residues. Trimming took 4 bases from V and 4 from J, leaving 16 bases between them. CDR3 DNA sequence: TGTGCCAGCAGCGCAGGACGGGGAGCAGCAGATACGCAGTATTTT. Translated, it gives CASSAGRGAADTQYF.

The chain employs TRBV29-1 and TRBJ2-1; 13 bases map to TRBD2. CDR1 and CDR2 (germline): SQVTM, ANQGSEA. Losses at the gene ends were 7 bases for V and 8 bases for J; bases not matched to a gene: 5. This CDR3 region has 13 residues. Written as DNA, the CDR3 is TGCAGCGGTGGGACTAGCGGGAATTATGAGCAGTTCTTC. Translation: CSGGTSGNYEQFF.